Presented here are 19 T cell receptor beta chains from one specimen sequenced in a study of response to subunit inactivated influenza vaccine. MiXCR, applied by TCRdb to the RT-PCR reads, yields one record per CDR3 protein. Of around 790,000 distinct CDR3 sequences in the sample, 21% were seen once. The sample in question was PBMCs from blood, obtained around 5 days after vaccination. The source of these receptors is a man in his fifties or sixties who received an inactivated influenza vaccine.

V and J are TRBV28 and TRBJ2-2; weak D call: TRBD2 (6 bases). The CDR3 length is 15 residues. Trimming shortened V by 3 bases and J by 3 bases, and 11 bases separated the two germline ends. Germline values: CDR1 MDHEN, CDR2 SYDVKM. The CDR3 nucleotides are TGTGCCAGCAGTTTTTTTAGCGGCCACACCGGGGAGCTGTTTTTT. This sequence encodes CASSFFSGHTGELFF.

This sequence joins TRBV12-3 or TRBV12-4 and TRBJ1-1; no reliable D call. The length of the CDR3 is 12 residues. V was cut by 4 bases and J by 5 bases, with 8 bases left in between. In DNA, the CDR3 is TGTGCCAGCAGTTCCTACGGGACTGAAGCTTTCTTT. This codes for CASSSYGTEAFF.

This clonotype appeared a few times. The chain employs TRBV20-1 and TRBJ1-6; TRBD1 aligns across 9 bases. Germline V gene lookup returns CDR1 DFQATT and CDR2 SNEGSKA (reference sequence). V gave up 6 bases and J gave up 8 bases; unmatched junction bases: 5. CDR3 length: 13 residues. The chain's CDR3 is CSATTGGDSPLHF. CDR3 nucleotide sequence: TGCAGTGCCACGACAGGGGGTGATTCACCCCTCCACTTT.

This chain connects TRBV5-1 to TRBJ1-6; 8 nucleotides agree with TRBD1. Germline assignment: CDR1 SGHRS and CDR2 YFSETQ. The length of the CDR3 is 14 residues. V was clipped by 5 bases and J by 10 bases; unmatched bases: 8. CDR3 nucleotides: TGCGCCAGCAGAAACGGACAGGGCGGGTCACCCCTCCACTTT. Residues: CASRNGQGGSPLHF.

There are a few counts of this clonotype. The rearrangement uses TRBV19 and TRBJ2-1; D gene ambiguous. Trimming left V 6 bases short and J 5 bases short, with 11 bases between. The CDR3 is 13 amino acids. The germline CDR1 and CDR2 sequences are LNHDA and SQIVND (reference sequence). The CDR3 is CASRSGGDNEQFF. CDR3 in DNA: TGTGCCAGTAGGTCTGGCGGAGACAATGAGCAGTTCTTC.

The chain has TRBV7-6 and TRBJ2-2, with 13 bases lining up with TRBD2. Germline CDR1 SGHVS, CDR2 FNYEAQ. The CDR3 is made up of 16 amino acids. Losses at the gene ends were 2 bases for V and 5 bases for J; bases not matched to a gene: 2. CDR3: CASSLRLAGGTGELFF. In DNA, the CDR3 is TGTGCCAGCAGCTTACGACTAGCGGGAGGAACCGGGGAGCTGTTTTTT.

This clonotype was detected only a few times. The chain employs TRBV5-1 and TRBJ2-2, with D possibly being TRBD2 (5 bases). The germline V gene has CDR1 SGHRS and CDR2 YFSETQ. The CDR3 consists of 15 residues. The germline V and J ends were trimmed by 0 bases and 7 bases, with 13 bases remaining between them. CDR3 in amino acids: CASSLGGGLLGELFF. Written as DNA, the CDR3 is TGCGCCAGCAGCTTGGGAGGCGGGCTGCTCGGGGAGCTGTTTTTT.

The CDR3 nucleotides are TGCAGCGTTGAACCTGGGGGGTGGGGCACTGAAGCTTTCTTT. Amino acid sequence: CSVEPGGWGTEAFF. The V gene is TRBV29-1, the J gene TRBJ1-1; D possibly corresponds to TRBD1 (5 bases). The CDR3 is 14 residues long. Germline values: CDR1 SQVTM, CDR2 ANQGSEA. Trimming removed 2 bases from V and 4 bases from J, with 14 bases in between.

In this sample, this clonotype turned up a few times. The rearrangement uses TRBV18 and TRBJ2-7; weak D call: TRBD1 (5 bases). The CDR3 totals 14 residues. V lost 5 bases and J lost 1, with 12 bases in between. Germline values: CDR1 KGHSH, CDR2 LQKENI. CDR3 protein: CASSALRVSYEQYF. CDR3 sequence (DNA): TGTGCCAGCTCAGCACTCAGGGTATCCTACGAGCAGTACTTC.

The table lists this clonotype with many counts. The chain uses TRBV5-6 and TRBJ1-1; D uncertain. The germline gives CDR1 SGHDT, CDR2 YYEEEE. Trimming took 4 bases from V and 5 from J, leaving 9 bases between them. The CDR3 has 12 residues. The CDR3 reads CASSLGLTEAFF. CDR3 in DNA: TGTGCCAGCAGCCTAGGCCTGACTGAAGCTTTCTTT. The entire variable domain, with the rest obtained from reference TRBV5-6 and TRBJ1-1, is as follows: DAGVTQSPTHLIKTRGQQVTLRCSPKSGHDTVSWYQQALGQGPQFIFQYYEEEERQRGNFPDRFSGHQFPNYSSELNVNALLLGDSALYLCASSLGLTEAFFGQGTRLTVV.

The chain joins TRBV15 to TRBJ2-1; 9 nucleotides align to TRBD2. This CDR3 spans 16 amino acids. Per germline, CDR1 LNHNV and CDR2 YYDKDF (reference sequence). The J segment lost 0 bases and the V segment lost 2 bases, leaving 2 bases of the junction unmatched. In DNA, the CDR3 is TGTGCCACCAGCAGACATAGCGGGAGCTCCTACAATGAGCAGTTCTTC. It encodes CATSRHSGSSYNEQFF.

V usage is TRBV20-1 and J usage is TRBJ2-1; D ambiguous. Trimming removed 2 bases from V and 5 bases from J, with 7 bases in between. This CDR3 comprises 12 residues. Germline V gene lookup returns CDR1 DFQATT and CDR2 SNEGSKA (reference sequence). CDR3 protein: CSARRRNNEQFF. In nucleotides, the CDR3 is TGCAGTGCTAGACGGCGGAACAATGAGCAGTTCTTC.

The gene calls are TRBV2 and TRBJ1-5; TRBD1 matches at 8 bases. Trimming removed 6 bases from V and 6 bases from J; junction bases left unmatched: 4. Germline V gives CDR1 SNHLY, CDR2 FYNNEI. The CDR3 extends over 13 amino acids. The CDR3 coding sequence is TGTGCCAGCAGGGGACAGGAGGGTCAGCCCCAGCATTTT. It specifies CASRGQEGQPQHF.

This clonotype was detected only a few times. This rearrangement joins TRBV12-3 or TRBV12-4 to TRBJ2-1; no clear D gene. This CDR3 comprises 15 residues. Trimming pared 3 bases from V and 1 base from J, leaving 10 bases between. CDR3 protein: CASSFEARSYNEQFF. The DNA of the CDR3 is TGTGCCAGCAGTTTCGAGGCTAGGTCCTACAATGAGCAGTTCTTC.

The CDR3 reads CASSQAGRDQPQHF. Written as DNA, the CDR3 is TGCGCCAGCAGCCAAGCTGGGAGGGATCAGCCCCAGCATTTT. This chain links TRBV4-3 with TRBJ1-5; D gene uncertain. Trimming stripped 1 base from V and 5 bases from J, with 9 bases between. The length of the CDR3 is 14 residues. The germline V gene has CDR1 LGHNA and CDR2 YSLEER.

This clonotype came up a few times. This sequence joins TRBV3-1 and TRBJ2-5; D may be TRBD2 (6 bases). The CDR3 runs to 14 residues. Trimming pared 5 bases from V and 3 bases from J, leaving 13 bases between. CDR1 LGHDT and CDR2 YNNKEL come from the germline V gene (reference sequence). CDR3 DNA: TGTGCCAGCAGCATGGGACTTGCGAAAGAGACCCAGTACTTC. Amino acid sequence: CASSMGLAKETQYF.

The chain uses TRBV29-1 and TRBJ2-1; TRBD2 matches 12 bases. This CDR3 comprises 18 residues. Germline-derived CDR1 and CDR2 are SQVTM and ANQGSEA. V lost 4 bases and J lost 4; bases outside the gene matches: 14. The CDR3 nucleotides read TGCAGCGTTGTTCCCCTAGCTAGCGGGAGGGCCGGGTACAATGAGCAGTTCTTC. The encoded protein is CSVVPLASGRAGYNEQFF.

The chain carries TRBV20-1 and TRBJ1-5; TRBD1 is a possible D gene (5 bases). V lost 6 bases and J lost 5, with 17 bases in between. Germline V gene sequence: CDR1 DFQATT, CDR2 SNEGSKA (reference sequence). This CDR3 has 14 residues. CDR3 region: CSAEDSGRDQPQHF. DNA for the CDR3: TGCAGTGCCGAAGACAGCGGGCGAGATCAGCCCCAGCATTTT.

This clonotype was detected only a few times. The chain uses TRBV7-2 and TRBJ2-7; TRBD1 matches at 10 bases. The CDR3 sequence is 16 residues long. With V trimmed by 5 bases and J by 2 bases, 9 bases remained unmatched. The V gene's germline CDR1 is SGHTA and CDR2 FQGNSA. The CDR3 spells CASSPPWGTGAYEQYF. The CDR3 bases are TGTGCCAGCAGCCCCCCTTGGGGGACAGGGGCCTACGAGCAGTACTTC.